This record concerns one TCR beta chain sequence. The table came from immunoSEQ multiplex PCR; TCRdb's copy has only in-frame clones and leaves some out. The sample consists of tens of thousands of clones, approximately 98% of them appearing once. The data are from a study of technical replicates of blood from a handful of donors. The germline V gene has CDR1 SGDLS and CDR2 YYNGEE. The CDR3 sequence is 15 residues long. V trimming: 4 bases; J trimming: 8 bases; junction bases outside the gene matches: 7. V and J are TRBV9 and TRBJ2-1, with 12 bases that match TRBD2. Sequenced sample: T cells isolated from PBMCs. The receptor's source is a human donor in good health. CDR3 in DNA: TGTGCCAGCAGCCGCGGACTAGCGGGAAAACATGAGCAGTTCTTC. Translated, it gives CASSRGLAGKHEQFF. Together with reference TRBV9 and TRBJ2-1, the CDR3 gives the full variable domain: DSGVTQTPKHLITATGQRVTLRCSPRSGDLSVYWYQQSLDQGLQFLIQYYNGEERAKGNILERFSAQQFPDLHSELNLSSLELGDSALYFCASSRGLAGKHEQFFGPGTRLTVL.